One and the same sample provided the 27 T cell receptor beta chains below, sequenced in a study of OX40 agonist ivuxolimab in advanced cancers. Repertoires were generated with immunoSEQ multiplex PCR, while TCRdb's copy carries only in-frame clones and drops some. Of about 68,000 clones detected, 84% appear once; the ten largest clones hold roughly 1.6%. Sample: CD4+ or CD8+ T cells sorted from blood, taken in a trial of the OX40 agonist ivuxolimab. The receptors originated from an adult with an advanced solid tumor such as melanoma, head and neck, liver or kidney cancer.

CDR3 sequence (DNA): TGTGCCAGCAGCGTAGTAGGCCCGAACACCGGGGAGCTGTTTTTT. Translation gives CASSVVGPNTGELFF. The gene calls are TRBV9 and TRBJ2-2; D is unclear. The CDR3 totals 15 residues. CDR1 SGDLS and CDR2 YYNGEE come from the germline V gene. Trimming left V 0 bases short and J 0 bases short, with 6 bases between.

This chain uses TRBV4-1 with TRBJ1-3, with D possibly matching TRBD1 (5 bases). Germline loops: CDR1 MGHRA, CDR2 YSYEKL. This CDR3 has 15 amino acids. The V end lost 3 bases, the J end lost 2 bases, and 11 bases lay between the germline ends. CDR3 residues: CASSQGRQAGNTIYF. CDR3 DNA: TGCGCCAGCAGCCAGGGACGACAAGCTGGAAACACCATATATTTT.

This chain joins TRBV4-1 and TRBJ1-4; D might be TRBD1 (5 bases). Germline V gene lookup returns CDR1 MGHRA and CDR2 YSYEKL. The CDR3 runs 13 residues. The V end was cut by 11 bases, the J end by 6 bases, with 16 bases between. CDR3: CAWGRGQYEKLFF. The CDR3 nucleotides are TGCGCCTGGGGGAGGGGCCAATATGAAAAACTGTTTTTT.

The genes are TRBV9 and TRBJ2-5, with D possibly being TRBD1 (6 bases). Germline V gene lookup returns CDR1 SGDLS and CDR2 YYNGEE. The CDR3 totals 15 residues. V was trimmed by 4 bases and J by 3 bases, leaving 16 bases between them. The CDR3 nucleotides read TGTGCCAGCAGCCTATCCGGGACACATGAAGAGACCCAGTACTTC. Its translation: CASSLSGTHEETQYF.

The chain links TRBV16 to TRBJ1-3; TRBD1 matches 11 bases. This CDR3 has 15 residues. From germline, CDR1 is KGHSY and CDR2 FQNENV. V gave up 4 bases and J gave up 8 bases; unmatched junction bases: 7. The CDR3, as DNA: TGTGCCAGCAGCCCCTTGGGACAGGGGGACGACACCATATATTTT. Translating it yields CASSPLGQGDDTIYF.

There are a few counts of this clone. The rearrangement uses TRBV29-1 and TRBJ2-3; weak D call: TRBD2 (5 bases). CDR3 length equals 12 residues. CDR1 and CDR2 (germline): SQVTM, ANQGSEA. V was clipped by 8 bases and J by 4 bases, with 13 bases between them. This chain's CDR3 is CSSRLAADTQYF. For the CDR3, the DNA is TGCAGCTCACGTCTAGCTGCAGATACGCAGTATTTT.

The chain links TRBV5-1 to TRBJ1-2; 7 nucleotides line up with TRBD1. The germline V gene has CDR1 SGHRS and CDR2 YFSETQ. The CDR3 extends over 17 amino acids. V lost 8 bases to trimming and J lost 0 bases; unmatched junction nucleotides: 16. The CDR3 loop is CASLRGVHRGTNYGYTF. The CDR3 coding sequence is TGCGCCAGTTTAAGGGGCGTTCACAGGGGAACTAACTATGGCTACACCTTC.

With respect to this clone: Other nucleotide sequences in the sample specify the same CDR3. The chain employs TRBV28 and TRBJ2-1, with D tentatively TRBD2 (6 bases). The V end lost 7 bases, the J end lost 7 bases, and 8 bases lay between the germline ends. The CDR3 runs 11 residues. Germline CDR1 MDHEN, CDR2 SYDVKM. DNA of the CDR3: TGTGCCAGCACACGGGGGAATGAGCAGTTCTTC. Its translation: CASTRGNEQFF.

The genes are TRBV15 and TRBJ2-1; 7 bases are shared with TRBD1. CDR1 is LNHNV, CDR2 YYDKDF, per germline (reference sequence). With V trimmed by 0 bases and J by 6 bases, 5 bases remained unmatched. The CDR3 covers 15 residues. This CDR3 reads CATSRDPQGTNEQFF. The CDR3 bases are TGTGCCACCAGCAGAGATCCACAGGGGACCAATGAGCAGTTCTTC.

For this clone: Other DNA sequences from this sample encode an identical CDR3 as well. This rearrangement joins TRBV5-1 to TRBJ1-4; D is undetermined. V lost 0 bases and J lost 6, with 18 bases in between. Germline values: CDR1 SGHRS, CDR2 YFSETQ. The length of the CDR3 is 17 residues. CDR3 sequence reads: CASSLGFGSRQHEKLFF. As DNA, the CDR3 is TGCGCCAGCAGCTTGGGGTTCGGTAGTAGGCAGCATGAAAAACTGTTTTTT.

CDR3 sequence reads: CASSPSQVYGTDTQYF. DNA of the CDR3: TGTGCCAGCTCACCCTCCCAAGTGTATGGGACAGATACGCAGTATTTT. This chain joins TRBV18 and TRBJ2-3; D remains unclear. Germline assignment: CDR1 KGHSH and CDR2 LQKENI. This CDR3 is 16 amino acids long. V lost 3 bases to trimming and J lost 3 bases, with 16 bases between them. Full variable domain (missing parts from reference TRBV18 and TRBJ2-3): NAGVMQNPRHLVRRRGQEARLRCSPMKGHSHVYWYRQLPEEGLKFMVYLQKENIIDESGMPKERFSAEFPKEGPSILRIQQVVRGDSAAYFCASSPSQVYGTDTQYFGPGTRLTVL.

J is TRBJ1-6 and V is TRBV11-2, with D uncertain. The CDR3 consists of 13 residues. Germline CDR1 and CDR2: SGHAT and FQNNGV. The V gene lost 0 bases and the J gene lost 3 bases, with 0 bases spanning the gap. The CDR3 loop is CASSLDYNSPLHF. DNA for the CDR3: TGTGCCAGCAGCTTAGACTATAATTCACCCCTCCACTTT.

V is TRBV28 and J is TRBJ2-2; D is ambiguous. Germline loops: CDR1 MDHEN, CDR2 SYDVKM. With 4 bases removed from V and 3 bases from J, the gap between germline ends came to 0 bases. CDR3 length: 11 residues. The CDR3: CASSYTGELFF. For the CDR3, the DNA is TGTGCCAGCAGTTACACCGGGGAGCTGTTTTTT.

The chain joins TRBV9 to TRBJ2-1; TRBD2 aligns across 10 bases. Trimming took 0 bases from V and 7 from J; bases not matched to a gene: 4. The length of the CDR3 is 15 residues. The germline CDR1 and CDR2 sequences are SGDLS and YYNGEE. CDR3 region: CASSVEASGSNEQFF. In DNA, the CDR3 is TGTGCCAGCAGCGTAGAGGCTAGCGGGAGTAATGAGCAGTTCTTC.

The chain has TRBV5-1 and TRBJ1-2; D is perhaps TRBD1 (6 bases). This CDR3 spans 15 amino acids. Deletions cut 2 bases from V and 8 bases from J, with 19 bases between. Germline V gene data show CDR1 as SGHRS and CDR2 as YFSETQ. CDR3 DNA sequence: TGCGCCAGCAGCTTTGGGGTAAAACAGGGCCGAGGCTACACCTTC. It encodes CASSFGVKQGRGYTF.

J is TRBJ2-5 and V is TRBV28; D remains ambiguous. V gave up 7 bases and J gave up 2 bases, with 11 bases separating them. Germline V gene data show CDR1 as MDHEN and CDR2 as SYDVKM. CDR3 length: 13 amino acids. CDR3 DNA: TGTGCCAGCAACCCTGGCGGTCAAGAGACCCAGTACTTC. Residues: CASNPGGQETQYF.

The chain links TRBV11-2 to TRBJ1-4; a weak D match, TRBD1 (5 bases). CDR1 and CDR2 from the germline V gene are SGHAT and FQNNGV. The germline V and J ends were trimmed by 1 base and 5 bases, with 8 bases remaining between them. The CDR3 contains 14 residues. The chain's CDR3 is CASSLAGGNEKLFF. Here the CDR3 DNA reads TGTGCCAGCAGCTTAGCTGGGGGAAATGAAAAACTGTTTTTT.

The chain joins TRBV11-2 to TRBJ2-1; 7 bases align to TRBD1. V shed 1 base, J shed 4 bases, and the junction held 4 bases outside the gene matches. CDR1 and CDR2 from the germline V gene are SGHAT and FQNNGV. This CDR3 spans 15 amino acids. Here the CDR3 reads CASSLGQGQYNEQFF. Written as DNA, the CDR3 is TGTGCCAGCAGCTTAGGACAGGGACAGTACAATGAGCAGTTCTTC.

The chain joins TRBV6-6 to TRBJ2-1, with 9 positions matching TRBD2. Germline assignment: CDR1 MNHNY and CDR2 SVGAGI (reference sequence). This CDR3 is built from 15 residues. Trimming took 2 bases from V and 3 from J; bases not matched to a gene: 2. CDR3: CASSYGSGSYNEQFF. The CDR3 DNA reads TGTGCCAGCAGTTACGGTAGCGGGAGCTACAATGAGCAGTTCTTC.

CDR3 bases: TGCGCCAGCAGTGACCCGCGCGGGGGCCGAGGGGAGCAGTACTTC. Translation gives CASSDPRGGRGEQYF. V usage is TRBV10-2 and J usage is TRBJ2-7; the D gene is possibly TRBD2 (7 bases). The CDR3 is 15 amino acids. The ends were cut back, 3 bases at V and 7 bases at J, with 19 bases in the middle. The germline V gene has CDR1 WSHSY and CDR2 SAAADI.

The sample holds one count of this clone. This CDR3 reads CASSGDRGFAAEQYF. CDR3 DNA sequence: TGTGCCAGTAGTGGGGACAGGGGGTTCGCGGCCGAGCAGTACTTC. This chain joins TRBV19 and TRBJ2-7, with 11 bases aligning to TRBD1. The V gene's germline CDR1 is LNHDA and CDR2 SQIVND (reference sequence). J was trimmed by 6 bases and V by 5 bases; bases with no gene match: 9. The CDR3 loop spans 15 amino acids.

The chain recombines TRBV18 with TRBJ1-1; TRBD1 aligns across 7 bases. The CDR3 consists of 16 residues. Per germline, CDR1 KGHSH and CDR2 LQKENI. With 3 bases clipped from V and 3 bases from J, the junction kept 10 bases outside the gene matches. This chain's CDR3 is CASSPRTGSVYTEAFF. CDR3 bases: TGTGCCAGCTCACCTCGGACAGGAAGCGTTTACACTGAAGCTTTCTTT.

This clone has just a few counts. This chain links TRBV15 with TRBJ1-1; TRBD1 matches at 10 bases. The CDR3 is made up of 13 amino acids. The junction had 1 base not matched to a gene; V was cut back by 5 bases and J by 4 bases. Germline-derived CDR1 and CDR2 are LNHNV and YYDKDF (reference sequence). This CDR3 is CATSRDRGTEAFF. In DNA, the CDR3 is TGTGCCACCAGCCGGGACAGGGGCACTGAAGCTTTCTTT.

This rearrangement joins TRBV7-9 to TRBJ2-5; D might be TRBD1 (5 bases). CDR1 is SEHNR and CDR2 is FQNEAQ in the germline V gene (reference sequence). This CDR3 is 16 amino acids long. V was pared by 1 base and J by 4 bases, with 16 bases between. CDR3 region: CASSLVHWGAGETQYF. The CDR3 nucleotides read TGTGCCAGCAGCTTAGTACATTGGGGCGCCGGAGAGACCCAGTACTTC.

V is TRBV7-9 and J is TRBJ2-1; TRBD1 might be the D (6 bases). The germline V gene has CDR1 SEHNR and CDR2 FQNEAQ (reference sequence). Trimming pared 8 bases from V and 0 bases from J, leaving 23 bases between. The CDR3 spans 18 residues. CDR3 sequence: CASSRQGTSRSSYNEQFF. DNA of the CDR3: TGTGCCAGCTCCAGGCAGGGGACCAGCCGGAGCTCCTACAATGAGCAGTTCTTC.

The chain has TRBV4-3 and TRBJ1-4; D not resolved. The CDR3 has 14 amino acids. The germline CDR1 and CDR2 sequences are LGHNA and YSLEER. The V and J ends lost 0 bases and 4 bases respectively, with 6 bases between them. The chain's CDR3 is CASSQETHNEKLFF. The CDR3 nucleotides read TGCGCCAGCAGCCAAGAAACACATAATGAAAAACTGTTTTTT.

V and J are TRBV5-4 and TRBJ2-1; D might be TRBD1 (6 bases). V was clipped by 4 bases and J by 4 bases, with 18 bases between them. The CDR3 is 16 amino acids. The V gene's germline CDR1 is SGHNT and CDR2 YYREEE (reference sequence). This chain's CDR3 is CASSPLSRTAYNEQFF. CDR3 bases: TGTGCCAGCAGCCCTTTATCTCGGACAGCTTACAATGAGCAGTTCTTC.